This T cell receptor beta chain was found in a study of T cells in Graves' hyperthyroidism and ophthalmopathy. Diagnosis of hyperthyroidism was new in patients aged 18 to 65, and its duration was under 2 months. Diagnoses rested on clinical symptoms, serum thyroxine and TRAb, thyroid ultrasound and orbital computed tomography. PBMCs were derived from approximately 10 ml fresh peripheral blood. V was pared by 6 bases and J by 4 bases, with 12 bases of the junction left unmatched. The CDR3 contains 16 residues. CDR1 MDHEN and CDR2 SYDVKM come from the germline V gene. This clonotype appeared many times. Amplified TCR beta CDR3 regions came from RNA transcripts. The HTBI primer set was used in a first-round RT-PCR of the TCR CDR3. TCRdb recomputed calls from the multiplex PCR reads with MiXCR, one row per CDR3 protein. This table holds about 510,000 distinct CDR3 sequences, approximately 14% found once.

The source of this sequence is a woman between 40 and 50 years old with Graves' hyperthyroidism. The specimen was blood. This chain links TRBV28 with TRBJ1-2; the match to TRBD1 covers 9 bases. As DNA, the CDR3 is TGTGCCAGCAGGTTGACAGGGGGGGGACTCCGCTATGGCTACACCTTC. This codes for CASRLTGGGLRYGYTF.